These T cell receptor beta chains were read from a single sample in a study of cytomegalovirus exposure and HLA in healthy donors. Measured with immunoSEQ multiplex PCR; TCRdb has only the in-frame clones, and not every one. Of 190,000 or so clones listed, 65% to 85% are singletons. The sequencing sample was made of PBMCs. Source of these receptors: a woman younger than 35 in good health and CMV-seropositive. CDR3s include the opening cysteine and the closing phenylalanine or tryptophan. D genes are given only for firm matches. Rows give clone size only sometimes, using once, few, many, or a class for an expanded clone.

TRBV2	TRBJ1-1	NA	NA	CASSVGRRENTEAFF	TGTGCCAGCAGTGTTGGACGGCGGGAGAACACTGAAGCTTTCTTT
TRBV5-1	TRBJ2-7	NA	NA	CASSLGAGSSYEQYF	TGCGCCAGCAGCTTGGGGGCAGGGTCTAGCTACGAGCAGTACTTC
TRBV4-2	TRBJ1-1	NA	NA	CASSQEPRLNTEAFF	TGTGCCAGCAGCCAAGAACCCAGGTTGAACACTGAAGCTTTCTTT
TRBV7-9	TRBJ1-2	NA	TRBD1	CASSQTTGNYGYTF	TGTGCCAGCAGCCAAACGACAGGGAACTATGGCTACACCTTC
TRBV4-2	TRBJ2-3	NA	TRBD2	CASSQDPQAGGLLNTQYF	TGTGCCAGCAGCCAAGACCCTCAGGCGGGGGGACTCTTGAATACGCAGTATTTT
TRBV15	TRBJ2-2	NA	NA	CATSRGVADTGELFF	TGTGCCACCAGCAGAGGGGTGGCGGACACCGGGGAGCTGTTTTTT
TRBV5-6	TRBJ2-2	NA	NA	CASSLAGVGPGELFF	TGTGCCAGCAGCTTGGCGGGGGTAGGGCCCGGGGAGCTGTTTTTT
TRBV19	TRBJ2-3	NA	TRBD2	CASSPPASGGVDTQYF	TGTGCCAGTAGTCCCCCGGCTAGCGGGGGAGTAGATACGCAGTATTTT
TRBV27	TRBJ1-1	NA	TRBD1	CASSPGTVGTEAFF	TGTGCCAGCAGTCCGGGGACAGTAGGAACTGAAGCTTTCTTT
TRBV28	TRBJ2-7	NA	NA	CASIARGGTYEQYF	TGTGCCAGCATCGCCAGGGGAGGGACCTACGAGCAGTACTTC
TRBV6-6	TRBJ1-5	NA	NA	CASSYFRDQPQHF	TGTGCCAGCAGTTACTTCAGGGATCAGCCCCAGCATTTT
TRBV5-6	TRBJ2-1	NA	NA	CASSNELKQFF	TGTGCCAGCAGTAATGAGTTGAAGCAGTTCTTC
TRBV10-2	TRBJ1-4	NA	NA	CASSEGGGEKLFF	TGCGCCAGCAGTGAGGGTGGAGGCGAAAAACTGTTTTTT
TRBV27	TRBJ1-1	NA	NA	CASKPGGRNEAFF	TGTGCCAGCAAGCCCGGGGGTCGGAATGAAGCTTTCTTT
TRBV6-6	TRBJ1-1	NA	NA	CAGSDRNTEAFF	TGTGCCGGATCGGACAGGAACACTGAAGCTTTCTTT
TRBV27	TRBJ2-5	NA	NA	CASSRGRLGGGGETQYF	TGTGCCAGCAGTAGGGGGCGGTTGGGCGGAGGGGGCGAGACCCAGTACTTC
TRBV5-1	TRBJ2-3	NA	NA	CASSLGDKRSTDTQYF	TGCGCCAGCAGCTTGGGGGACAAAAGAAGCACAGATACGCAGTATTTT
TRBV4-1	TRBJ1-2	once	NA	CASSQDRQVGGYTF	TGCGCCAGCAGCCAAGATCGGCAGGTCGGTGGCTACACCTTC